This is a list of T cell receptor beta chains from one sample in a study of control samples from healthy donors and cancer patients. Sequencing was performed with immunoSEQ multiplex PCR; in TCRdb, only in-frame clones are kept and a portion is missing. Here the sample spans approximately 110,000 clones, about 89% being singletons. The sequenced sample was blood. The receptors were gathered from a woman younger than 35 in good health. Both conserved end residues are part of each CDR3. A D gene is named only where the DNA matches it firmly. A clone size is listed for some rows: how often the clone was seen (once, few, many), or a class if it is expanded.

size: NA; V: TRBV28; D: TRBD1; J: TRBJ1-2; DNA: TGTGCCAGCAGTCCCCGGGACAGGGCTCTCTATGGCTACACCTTC; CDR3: CASSPRDRALYGYTF
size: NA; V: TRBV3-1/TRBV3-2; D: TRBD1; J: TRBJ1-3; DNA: TGTGCCAGCAGCCAACTACTGGGACAGACTGGAAACACCATATATTTT; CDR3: CASSQLLGQTGNTIYF
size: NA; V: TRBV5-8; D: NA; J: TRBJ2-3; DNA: TGTGCCAGCAGCTTGGGAAAGAGAGATACGCAGTATTTT; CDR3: CASSLGKRDTQYF
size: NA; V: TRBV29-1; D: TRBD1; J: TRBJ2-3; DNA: TGCAGCGTTGATAATCCCGGGACAGGGGTAGATACGCAGTATTTT; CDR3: CSVDNPGTGVDTQYF
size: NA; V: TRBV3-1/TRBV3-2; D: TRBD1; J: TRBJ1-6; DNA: TGTGCCAGCAGCCAAACCGGACAGGGCTATAATTCACCCCTCCACTTT; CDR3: CASSQTGQGYNSPLHF
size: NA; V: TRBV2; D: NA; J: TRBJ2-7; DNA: TGTGCCAGCAGTGGAACGGATTCCTACGAGCAGTACTTC; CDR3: CASSGTDSYEQYF
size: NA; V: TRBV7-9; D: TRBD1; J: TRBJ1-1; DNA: TGTGCCAGCAGCACGGGACAGGGTACGGGGCACACTGAAGCTTTCTTT; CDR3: CASSTGQGTGHTEAFF
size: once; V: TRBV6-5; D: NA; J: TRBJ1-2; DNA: TGTGCCAGCAGTTACCTGGGTAACTATGGCTACACCTTC; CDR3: CASSYLGNYGYTF
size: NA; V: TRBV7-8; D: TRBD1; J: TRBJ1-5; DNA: TGTGCCAGCAGCTTAGGGGACAGGACTTATAGCAATCAGCCCCAGCATTTT; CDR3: CASSLGDRTYSNQPQHF
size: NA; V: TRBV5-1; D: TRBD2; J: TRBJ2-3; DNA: TGCGCCAGCAGCTTGGGGGAGGGCCCGGCAGATACGCAGTATTTT; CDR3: CASSLGEGPADTQYF